This T cell receptor (beta chain) is from a study of blood T cell repertoires in COVID-19 (TCRdb year 2020). With regard to the full study: Collaborator samples came from the United States, Italy and Spain and covered acute and convalescent phases of COVID-19. The samples were drawn from the first 160 participants of the ongoing ImmuneRACE study and from over 950 subjects provided by 6 global collaborators. Subjects who had been exposed to COVID-19, were actively infected with it, or had recovered from it provided the deeply sampled blood TCRbeta repertoires that made up the dataset. The sample metadata nearly always contained a de-identified subject ID, COVID-19 status, age in years and sex. The repertoires were released in a freely available public database meant as a resource for research on the immune response to SARS-CoV-2. The prospective study material was composed of cDNA or gDNA derived from T cells, B-cell-depleted T cells, or PBMCs. Where available, HLA class I and class II types were obtained from metadata supplied by the sample provider rather than from assay-based typing.

This clone has just a few counts. Its binding antigen is unknown. Base qualities are not recorded, but no much larger clone differs from it by a single base. TCRbeta CDR3 regions were amplified from genomic DNA by means of the immunoSEQ Assay, a bias-controlled multiplex PCR. From the authors' description of their analysis: The number of nucleated cells in each sample was estimated by amplification of reference gene primers within the assay. To quantify the absolute abundance of each unique TCRbeta CDR3 rearrangement, sequence reads were collapsed and filtered. For each sample, productive Simpson clonality was calculated as the square root of Simpson's diversity index across productive rearrangements. TCRdb mirrors the immuneACCESS table, restricted to in-frame sequences. Some clones are absent from its copies; in checked studies, under half trace to an unresolved V gene, and the reason for the others is unknown. V and J calls and clone size follow that table, whereas D and trimming were derived from the DNA. For this sample there are about 160,000 clones; 77% appear just once. Of the sample, around 2.8% is held by the ten largest clones.

Based on the germline V gene (reference sequence), the CDR1 and CDR2 sequences are SGHKS and YYEKEE. The CDR3 has 14 amino acids, counting the end cysteine and phenylalanine. The DNA shown is the 42-base CDR3, in frame from base 1. At the junction V is shortened by 8 bases and J by 10 bases, with 22 bases in between. Results and caveats for the whole study, not just this receptor: The amount of clinical and demographic metadata varied by source and participant and was provided uncurated.

Each collaborating institution followed its own protocols to collect whole blood in K2EDTA tubes. For TCRbeta analysis, collaborator samples were shipped as frozen whole blood, as isolated PBMCs, or as DNA extracted from either sample type. The clonotype was recovered from a man aged 70-80 years with acute or convalescent COVID-19. The sequenced material came from peripheral blood. Recombination connected TRBV5-5 to TRBJ1-5, with the D gene uncertain. The CDR3 here reads CASQLADYPSPQHF. The DNA sequence is as follows: TGTGCCAGTCAGTTAGCGGACTACCCATCTCCCCAGCATTTT.